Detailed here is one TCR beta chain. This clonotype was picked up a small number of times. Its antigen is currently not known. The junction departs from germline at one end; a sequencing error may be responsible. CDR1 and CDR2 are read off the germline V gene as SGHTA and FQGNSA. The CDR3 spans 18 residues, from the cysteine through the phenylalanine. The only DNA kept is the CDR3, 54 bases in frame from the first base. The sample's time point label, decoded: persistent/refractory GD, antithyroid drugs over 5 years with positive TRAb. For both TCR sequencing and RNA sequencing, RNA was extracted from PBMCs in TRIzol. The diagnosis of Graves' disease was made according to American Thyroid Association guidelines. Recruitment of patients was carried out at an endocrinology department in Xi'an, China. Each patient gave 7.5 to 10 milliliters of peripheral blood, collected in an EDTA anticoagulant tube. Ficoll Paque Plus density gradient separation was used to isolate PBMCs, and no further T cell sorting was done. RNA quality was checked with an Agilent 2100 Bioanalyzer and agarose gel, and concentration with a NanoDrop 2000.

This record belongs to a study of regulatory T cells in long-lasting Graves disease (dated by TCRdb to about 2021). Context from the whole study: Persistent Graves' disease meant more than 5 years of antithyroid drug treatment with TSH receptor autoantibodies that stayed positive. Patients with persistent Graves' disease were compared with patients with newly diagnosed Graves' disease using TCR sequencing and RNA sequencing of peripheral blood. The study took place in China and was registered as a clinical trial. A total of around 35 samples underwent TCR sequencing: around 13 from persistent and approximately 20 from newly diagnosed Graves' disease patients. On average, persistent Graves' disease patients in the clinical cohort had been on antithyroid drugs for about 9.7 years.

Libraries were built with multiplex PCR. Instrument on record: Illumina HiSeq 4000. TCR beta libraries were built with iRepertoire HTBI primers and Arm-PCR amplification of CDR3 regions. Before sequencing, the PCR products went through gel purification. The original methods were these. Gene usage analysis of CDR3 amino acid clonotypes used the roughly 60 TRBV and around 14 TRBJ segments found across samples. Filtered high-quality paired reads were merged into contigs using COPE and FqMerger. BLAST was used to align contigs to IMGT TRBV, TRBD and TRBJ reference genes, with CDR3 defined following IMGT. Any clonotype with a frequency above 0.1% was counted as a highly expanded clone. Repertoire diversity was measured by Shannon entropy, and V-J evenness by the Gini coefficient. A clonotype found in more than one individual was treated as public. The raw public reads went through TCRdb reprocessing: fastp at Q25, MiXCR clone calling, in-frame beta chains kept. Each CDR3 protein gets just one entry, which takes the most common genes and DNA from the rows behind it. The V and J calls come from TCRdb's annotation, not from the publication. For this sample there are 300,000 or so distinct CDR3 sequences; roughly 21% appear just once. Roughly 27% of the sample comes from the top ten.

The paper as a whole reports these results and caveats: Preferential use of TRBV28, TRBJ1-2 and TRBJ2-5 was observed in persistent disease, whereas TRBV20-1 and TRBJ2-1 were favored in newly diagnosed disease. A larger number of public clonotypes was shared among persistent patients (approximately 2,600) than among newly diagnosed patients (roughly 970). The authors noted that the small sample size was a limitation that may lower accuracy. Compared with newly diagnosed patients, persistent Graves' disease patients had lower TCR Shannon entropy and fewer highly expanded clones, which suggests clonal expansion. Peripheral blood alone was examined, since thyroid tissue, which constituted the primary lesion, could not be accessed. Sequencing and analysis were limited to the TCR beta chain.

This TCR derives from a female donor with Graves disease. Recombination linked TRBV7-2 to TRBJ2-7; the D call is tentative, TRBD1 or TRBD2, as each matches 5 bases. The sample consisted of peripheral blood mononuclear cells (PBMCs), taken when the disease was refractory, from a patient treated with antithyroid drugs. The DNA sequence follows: TGTGCCAGCAGCTTAACCGCCGCCCTATCCGGGGCTTCCTACAAGCAGTACTTC. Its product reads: CASSLTAALSGASYKQYF.